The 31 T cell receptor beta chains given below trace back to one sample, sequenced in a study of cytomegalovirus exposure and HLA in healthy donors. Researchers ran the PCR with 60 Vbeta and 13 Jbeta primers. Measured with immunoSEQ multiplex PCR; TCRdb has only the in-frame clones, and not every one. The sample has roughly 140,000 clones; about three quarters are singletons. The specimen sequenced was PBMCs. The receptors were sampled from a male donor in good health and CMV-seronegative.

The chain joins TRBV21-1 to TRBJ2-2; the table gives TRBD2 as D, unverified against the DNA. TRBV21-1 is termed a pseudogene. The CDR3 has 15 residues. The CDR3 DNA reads TGTGCCAGCAGCAACGGGTGGAGGCCCTGGGGGGAGCTGTTTTTT. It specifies CASSNGWRPWGELFF.

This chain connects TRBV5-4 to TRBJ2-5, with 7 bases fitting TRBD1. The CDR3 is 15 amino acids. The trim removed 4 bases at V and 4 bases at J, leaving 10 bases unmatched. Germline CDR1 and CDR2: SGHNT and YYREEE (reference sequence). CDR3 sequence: CASSRKLQGSETQYF. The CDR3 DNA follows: TGTGCCAGCAGCCGCAAATTACAGGGGTCAGAGACCCAGTACTTC.

CDR3 nucleotides: TGTGCCAGCAGCTTAGGACTAGCGGGGGGTCACAATGAGCAGTTCTTC. Translating it yields CASSLGLAGGHNEQFF. The chain is built from TRBV7-9 and TRBJ2-1; 13 bases align to TRBD2. Germline CDR1 SEHNR, CDR2 FQNEAQ (reference sequence). The CDR3 is 16 residues long. The ends lost 1 base at V and 5 bases at J; junction bases unmatched: 2.

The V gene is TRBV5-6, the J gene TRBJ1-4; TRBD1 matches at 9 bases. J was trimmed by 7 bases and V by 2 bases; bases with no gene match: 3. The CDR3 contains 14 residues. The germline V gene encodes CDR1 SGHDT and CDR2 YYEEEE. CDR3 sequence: CASSFGDRAEKLFF. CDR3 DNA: TGTGCCAGCAGCTTCGGGGACAGGGCTGAAAAACTGTTTTTT.

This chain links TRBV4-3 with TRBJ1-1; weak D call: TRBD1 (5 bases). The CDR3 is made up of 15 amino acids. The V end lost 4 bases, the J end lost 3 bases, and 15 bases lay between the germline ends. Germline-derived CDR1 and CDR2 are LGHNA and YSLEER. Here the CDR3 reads CASSPTFTGDTEAFF. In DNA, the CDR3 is TGCGCCAGCAGCCCAACCTTTACAGGAGACACTGAAGCTTTCTTT.

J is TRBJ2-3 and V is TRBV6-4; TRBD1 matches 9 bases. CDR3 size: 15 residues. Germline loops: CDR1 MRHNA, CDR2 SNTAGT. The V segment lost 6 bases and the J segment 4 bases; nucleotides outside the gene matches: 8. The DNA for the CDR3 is TGTGCCAGCAGGGATAGGGACAGGGCAGCAGATACGCAGTATTTT. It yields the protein CASRDRDRAADTQYF.

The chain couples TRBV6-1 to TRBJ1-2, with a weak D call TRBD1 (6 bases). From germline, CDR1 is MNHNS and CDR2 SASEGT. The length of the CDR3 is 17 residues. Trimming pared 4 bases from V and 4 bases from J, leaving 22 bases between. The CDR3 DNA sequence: TGTGCCAGCAGTGCGGATGGGGGCTCAGGGCGACGCTATGGCTACACCTTC. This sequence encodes CASSADGGSGRRYGYTF.

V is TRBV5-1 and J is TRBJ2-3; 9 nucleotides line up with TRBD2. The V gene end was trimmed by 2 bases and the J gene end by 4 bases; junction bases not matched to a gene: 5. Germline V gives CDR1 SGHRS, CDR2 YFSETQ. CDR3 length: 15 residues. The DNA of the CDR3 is TGCGCCAGCAGCTTTAGCGGGAGTAGCGCAGATACGCAGTATTTT. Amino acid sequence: CASSFSGSSADTQYF.

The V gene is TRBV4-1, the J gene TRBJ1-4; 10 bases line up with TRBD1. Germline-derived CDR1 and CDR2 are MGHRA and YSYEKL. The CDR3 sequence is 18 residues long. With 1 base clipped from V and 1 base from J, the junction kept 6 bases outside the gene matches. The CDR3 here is CASSQAGTGVLTNEKLFF. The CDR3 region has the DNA TGCGCCAGCAGCCAAGCCGGGACAGGGGTTTTAACTAATGAAAAACTGTTTTTT.

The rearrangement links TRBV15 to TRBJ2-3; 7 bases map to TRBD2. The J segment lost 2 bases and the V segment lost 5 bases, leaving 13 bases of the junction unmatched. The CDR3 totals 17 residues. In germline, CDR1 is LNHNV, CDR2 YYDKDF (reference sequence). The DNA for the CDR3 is TGTGCCACCAGCCGTCGGACGGGGGGTCTCCTCACAGATACGCAGTATTTT. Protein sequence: CATSRRTGGLLTDTQYF.

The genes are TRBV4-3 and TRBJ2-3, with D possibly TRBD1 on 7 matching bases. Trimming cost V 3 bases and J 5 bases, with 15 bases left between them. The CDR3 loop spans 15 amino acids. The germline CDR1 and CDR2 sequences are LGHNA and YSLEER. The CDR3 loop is CASSQEGAIVDTQYF. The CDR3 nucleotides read TGCGCCAGCAGCCAGGAGGGGGCTATCGTAGATACGCAGTATTTT.

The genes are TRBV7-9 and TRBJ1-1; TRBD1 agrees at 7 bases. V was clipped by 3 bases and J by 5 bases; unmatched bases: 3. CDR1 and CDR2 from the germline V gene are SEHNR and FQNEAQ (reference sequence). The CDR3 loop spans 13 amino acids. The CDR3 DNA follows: TGTGCCAGCAGCTTTACACAGGGGACTGAAGCTTTCTTT. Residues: CASSFTQGTEAFF. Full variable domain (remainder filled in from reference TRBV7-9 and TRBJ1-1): DTGVSQNPRHKITKRGQNVTFRCDPISEHNRLYWYRQTLGQGPEFLTYFQNEAQLEKSRLLSDRFSAERPKGSFSTLEIQRTEQGDSAMYLCASSFTQGTEAFFGQGTRLTVV.

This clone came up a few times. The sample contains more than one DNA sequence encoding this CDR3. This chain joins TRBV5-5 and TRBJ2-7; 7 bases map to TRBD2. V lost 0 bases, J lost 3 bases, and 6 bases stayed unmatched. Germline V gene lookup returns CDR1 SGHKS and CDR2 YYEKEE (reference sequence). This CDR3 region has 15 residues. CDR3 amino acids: CASSLVWLADYEQYF. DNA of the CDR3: TGTGCCAGCAGCTTGGTATGGCTAGCGGACTACGAGCAGTACTTC.

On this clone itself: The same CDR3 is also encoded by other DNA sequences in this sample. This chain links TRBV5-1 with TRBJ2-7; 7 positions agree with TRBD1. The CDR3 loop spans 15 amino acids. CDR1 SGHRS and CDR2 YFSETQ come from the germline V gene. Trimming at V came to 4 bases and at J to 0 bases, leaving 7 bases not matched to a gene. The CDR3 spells CASSLGTASSYEQYF. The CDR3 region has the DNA TGCGCCAGCAGCCTCGGGACAGCCTCCTCCTACGAGCAGTACTTC.

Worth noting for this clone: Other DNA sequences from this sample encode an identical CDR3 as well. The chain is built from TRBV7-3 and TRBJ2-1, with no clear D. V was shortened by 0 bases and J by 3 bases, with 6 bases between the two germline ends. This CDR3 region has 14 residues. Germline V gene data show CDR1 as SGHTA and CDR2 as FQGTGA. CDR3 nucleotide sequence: TGTGCCAGCAGCTTAACCCCCGGCTACAATGAGCAGTTCTTC. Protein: CASSLTPGYNEQFF.

The CDR3 DNA follows: TGTGCCAGCAGCCTCCACGGGGGGAACTCTGGAAACACCATATATTTT. This encodes CASSLHGGNSGNTIYF. The rearrangement links TRBV5-5 to TRBJ1-3; maybe TRBD1 (5 bases). This CDR3 has 16 residues. Germline V CDR1 and CDR2: SGHKS, YYEKEE (reference sequence). V gave up 4 bases and J gave up 0 bases, with 14 bases separating them.

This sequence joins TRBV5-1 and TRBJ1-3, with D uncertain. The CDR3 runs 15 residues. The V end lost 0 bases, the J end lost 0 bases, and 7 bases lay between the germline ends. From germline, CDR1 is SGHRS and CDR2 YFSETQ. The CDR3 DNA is TGCGCCAGCAGCTTGGAAGTCAGCTCTGGAAACACCATATATTTT. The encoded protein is CASSLEVSSGNTIYF.

The CDR3 DNA follows: TGCGCCAGCGGCAGTCCAACTGGGGCCAACGTCCTGACTTTC. Protein: CASGSPTGANVLTF. The gene calls are TRBV23-1 and TRBJ2-6, with D unresolved. TRBV23-1 belongs to the ORF category, with a function that is uncertain. This CDR3 comprises 14 residues. Between the trimmed V and J ends, which lost 8 bases and 2 bases, there was a span of 10 bases.

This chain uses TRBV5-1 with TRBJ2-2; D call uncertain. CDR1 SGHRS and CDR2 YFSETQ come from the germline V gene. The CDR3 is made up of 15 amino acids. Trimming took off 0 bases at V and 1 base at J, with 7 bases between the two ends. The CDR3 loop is CASSLGIGNTGELFF. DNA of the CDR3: TGCGCCAGCAGCTTGGGTATCGGGAACACCGGGGAGCTGTTTTTT.

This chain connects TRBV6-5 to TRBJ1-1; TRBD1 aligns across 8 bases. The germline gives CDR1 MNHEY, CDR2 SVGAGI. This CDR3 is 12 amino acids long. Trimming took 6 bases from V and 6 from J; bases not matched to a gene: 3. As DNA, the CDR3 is TGTGCCAGCAGGACAGGGGTCGCTGAAGCTTTCTTT. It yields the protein CASRTGVAEAFF.

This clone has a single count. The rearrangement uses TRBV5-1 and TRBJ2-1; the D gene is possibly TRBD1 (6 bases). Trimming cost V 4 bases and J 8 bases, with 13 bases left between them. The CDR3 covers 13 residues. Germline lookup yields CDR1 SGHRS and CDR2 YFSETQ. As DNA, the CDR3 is TGCGCCAGCAGCCTAACAGGGTTCGATGAGCAGTTCTTC. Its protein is CASSLTGFDEQFF. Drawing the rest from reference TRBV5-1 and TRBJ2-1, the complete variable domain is KAGVTQTPRYLIKTRGQQVTLSCSPISGHRSVSWYQQTPGQGLQFLFEYFSETQRNKGNFPGRFSGRQFSNSRSEMNVSTLELGDSALYLCASSLTGFDEQFFGPGTRLTVL.

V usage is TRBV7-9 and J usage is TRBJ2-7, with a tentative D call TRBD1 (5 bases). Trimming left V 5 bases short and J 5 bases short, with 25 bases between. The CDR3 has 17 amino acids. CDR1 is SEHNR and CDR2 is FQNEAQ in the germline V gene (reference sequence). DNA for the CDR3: TGTGCCAGCAGCACCGGACAAGGAGCCCCTCGCTATGACGAGCAGTACTTC. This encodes CASSTGQGAPRYDEQYF.

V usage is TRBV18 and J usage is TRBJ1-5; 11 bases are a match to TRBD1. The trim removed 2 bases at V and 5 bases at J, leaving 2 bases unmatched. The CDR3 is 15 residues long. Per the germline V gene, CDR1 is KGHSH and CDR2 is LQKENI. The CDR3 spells CASSPRTGGDQPQHF. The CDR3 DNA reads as TGTGCCAGCTCACCAAGGACAGGGGGCGATCAGCCCCAGCATTTT.

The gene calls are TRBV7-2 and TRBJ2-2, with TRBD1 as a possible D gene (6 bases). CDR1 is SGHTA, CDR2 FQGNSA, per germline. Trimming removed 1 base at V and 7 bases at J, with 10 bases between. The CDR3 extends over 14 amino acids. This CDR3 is CASSLDHRDGELFF. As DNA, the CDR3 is TGTGCCAGCAGCTTAGATCACAGGGACGGGGAGCTGTTTTTT.

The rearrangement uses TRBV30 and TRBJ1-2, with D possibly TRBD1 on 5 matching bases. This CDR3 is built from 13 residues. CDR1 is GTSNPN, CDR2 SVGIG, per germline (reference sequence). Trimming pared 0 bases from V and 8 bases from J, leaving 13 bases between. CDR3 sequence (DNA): TGTGCCTGGAGTGTACTCGACGGGGGAGGCTACACCTTC. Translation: CAWSVLDGGGYTF.

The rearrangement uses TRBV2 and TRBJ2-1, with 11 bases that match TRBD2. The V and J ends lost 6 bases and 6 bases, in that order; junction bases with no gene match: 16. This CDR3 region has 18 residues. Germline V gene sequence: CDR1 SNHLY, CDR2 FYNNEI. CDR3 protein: CASRPSVIVLAGVNEQFF. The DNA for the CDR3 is TGTGCCAGCAGACCGAGCGTTATAGTACTAGCGGGGGTCAATGAGCAGTTCTTC.

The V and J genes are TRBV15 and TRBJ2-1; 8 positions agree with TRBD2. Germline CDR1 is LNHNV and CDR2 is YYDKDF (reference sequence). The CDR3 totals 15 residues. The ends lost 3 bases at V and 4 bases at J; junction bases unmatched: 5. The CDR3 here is CATSSERELYNEQFF. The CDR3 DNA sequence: TGTGCCACCAGCAGTGAGCGGGAGCTTTACAATGAGCAGTTCTTC.

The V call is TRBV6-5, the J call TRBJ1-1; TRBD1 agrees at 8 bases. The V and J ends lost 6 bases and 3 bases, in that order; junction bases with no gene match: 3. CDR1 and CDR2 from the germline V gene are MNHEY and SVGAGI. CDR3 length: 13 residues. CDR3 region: CASRRTGYTEAFF. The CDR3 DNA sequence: TGTGCCAGCAGGCGGACAGGGTACACTGAAGCTTTCTTT.

In nucleotides, the CDR3 is TGTGCCAGTAGTATGACAGGGAGCTCCTACGAGCAGTACTTC. Protein product: CASSMTGSSYEQYF. V is TRBV19 and J is TRBJ2-7; TRBD1 aligns across 7 bases. The length of the CDR3 is 14 residues. The V segment lost 3 bases and the J segment 0 bases; nucleotides outside the gene matches: 2. Germline CDR1 is LNHDA and CDR2 is SQIVND (reference sequence).

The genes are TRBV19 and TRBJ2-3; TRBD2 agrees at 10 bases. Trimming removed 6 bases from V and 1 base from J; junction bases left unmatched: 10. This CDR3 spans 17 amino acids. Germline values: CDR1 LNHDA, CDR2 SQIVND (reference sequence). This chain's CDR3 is CASSPRGLAIRTDTQYF. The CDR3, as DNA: TGTGCCAGTAGCCCCCGGGGACTAGCGATCCGCACAGATACGCAGTATTTT. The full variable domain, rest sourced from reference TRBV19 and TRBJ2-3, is DGGITQSPKYLFRKEGQNVTLSCEQNLNHDAMYWYRQDPGQGLRLIYYSQIVNDFQKGDIAEGYSVSREKKESFPLTVTSAQKNPTAFYLCASSPRGLAIRTDTQYFGPGTRLTVL.

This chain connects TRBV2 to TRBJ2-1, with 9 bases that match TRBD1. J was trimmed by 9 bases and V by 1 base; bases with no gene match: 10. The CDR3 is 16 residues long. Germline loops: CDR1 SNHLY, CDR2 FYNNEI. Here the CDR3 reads CASSEGPWTGVGEQFF. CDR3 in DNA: TGTGCCAGCAGTGAAGGTCCTTGGACAGGGGTTGGTGAGCAGTTCTTC.